The present T cell receptor beta chain was sequenced within a study of T cell responses to AZD1222 COVID-19 vaccine. Broader study findings: It was only a handful of AZD1222 recipients who were seropositive at baseline.

Generated by immunoSEQ multiplex PCR, the TCRdb table keeps only in-frame clones and is missing some. The sample includes 82,000 or so clones, 90% of them seen just once. Trimming took 4 bases from V and 5 from J, leaving 14 bases between them. Germline lookup yields CDR1 LGHDT and CDR2 YNNKEL (reference sequence). The CDR3 has 14 residues. On this clone itself: Antigen: not known.

This sequence was found in an adult in good health. The sample here was peripheral blood, taken on day 0 of AZD1222 vaccination. V is TRBV3-1 (or the pseudogene TRBV3-2) and J is TRBJ2-5, with D unclear. CDR3: CASSPTWGGETQYF. The CDR3 nucleotides read TGTGCCAGCAGCCCGACCTGGGGTGGTGAGACCCAGTACTTC.